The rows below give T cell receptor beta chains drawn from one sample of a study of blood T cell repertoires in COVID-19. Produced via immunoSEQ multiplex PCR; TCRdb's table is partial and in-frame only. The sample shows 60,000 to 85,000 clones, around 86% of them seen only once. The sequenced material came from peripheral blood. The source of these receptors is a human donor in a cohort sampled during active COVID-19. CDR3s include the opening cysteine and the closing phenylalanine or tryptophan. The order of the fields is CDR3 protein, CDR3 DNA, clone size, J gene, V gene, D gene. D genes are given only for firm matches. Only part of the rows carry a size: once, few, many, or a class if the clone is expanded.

CVYGVFRESMNTEAFF TGTGTCTATGGTGTGTTCAGGGAATCTATGAACACTGAAGCTTTCTTT NA TRBJ1-1 TRBV5-4 NA
CASSLYGDYEQYF TGCGCCAGCAGCTTGTACGGGGACTACGAGCAGTACTTC NA TRBJ2-7 TRBV5-1 NA
CASSGQGGGYTF TGTGCCAGCAGCGGACAGGGGGGGGGCTACACCTTC once TRBJ1-2 TRBV5-4 TRBD1
CASTLTTGEAFF TGCGCCAGCACCCTAACGACAGGGGAAGCTTTCTTT NA TRBJ1-1 TRBV5-1 TRBD1
CASSWTGGGGNTEAFF TGTGCCAGCAGCTGGACAGGGGGCGGGGGAAACACTGAAGCTTTCTTT once TRBJ1-1 TRBV7-8 TRBD1
CASRGGNTGELFF TGTGCCAGCAGAGGCGGGAACACCGGGGAGCTGTTTTTT NA TRBJ2-2 TRBV6-5 NA
CASSLAPGLAGSNEQFF TGTGCCAGCAGCTTGGCGCCGGGACTAGCGGGGAGTAATGAGCAGTTCTTC NA TRBJ2-1 TRBV7-2 TRBD2
CASSPRPGHRGSTEAFF TGCGCCAGCAGCCCCCGACCGGGCCACAGGGGAAGCACTGAAGCTTTCTTT NA TRBJ1-1 TRBV5-1 TRBD1
CASSARQGARGSTEAFF TGTGCCAGCAGTGCGCGACAGGGGGCAAGGGGGAGTACTGAAGCTTTCTTT NA TRBJ1-1 TRBV6-1 TRBD1
CASSLYRDYEQYF TGTGCCAGCAGTTTATACAGGGACTACGAGCAGTACTTC NA TRBJ2-7 TRBV27 NA
CASSFPSGGARETQYF TGTGCCAGCAGTTTTCCTAGCGGGGGGGCGAGAGAGACCCAGTACTTC NA TRBJ2-5 TRBV28 TRBD2
CASSFLRDRGKTQYF TGTGCCAGCAGCTTCCTGAGGGACAGGGGGAAGACCCAGTACTTC NA TRBJ2-5 TRBV11-2 TRBD1
CASSPAIITDTQYF TGTGCCAGCTCACCCGCGATCATCACAGATACGCAGTATTTT once TRBJ2-3 TRBV18 NA
CASSSGGSYEQYF TGTGCCAGCAGCTCAGGGGGCTCATACGAGCAGTACTTC NA TRBJ2-7 TRBV28 TRBD1
CASSSPRQAVAYSNQPQHF TGTGCCAGCAGTTCGCCCCGACAGGCGGTCGCTTATAGCAATCAGCCCCAGCATTTT NA TRBJ1-5 TRBV6-2/TRBV6-3 NA
CASSLQPGISSYNEQFF TGTGCCAGCAGCCTTCAACCCGGGATTAGCTCCTACAATGAGCAGTTCTTC NA TRBJ2-1 TRBV7-6 NA
CASSLAGGVNGYTF TGCGCCAGCAGCTTGGCAGGGGGCGTTAACGGCTACACCTTC NA TRBJ1-2 TRBV5-1 TRBD1
CASSVDRTAEQFF TGTGCCAGCAGCGTTGACAGGACTGCTGAGCAGTTCTTC once TRBJ2-1 TRBV7-8 NA
CASSPRSQEAFF TGTGCCAGCAGCCCCCGGAGCCAAGAGGCTTTCTTT NA TRBJ1-1 TRBV7-9 NA
CASSRTGPTNEKLFF TGTGCCAGCAGCCGGACAGGACCAACTAATGAAAAACTGTTTTTT NA TRBJ1-4 TRBV7-2 TRBD1
CAISEGLAGRDTQYF TGTGCCATCAGTGAGGGACTAGCGGGGAGAGATACGCAGTATTTT NA TRBJ2-3 TRBV10-3 TRBD2
CASSLQGGDTEAFF TGTGCCAGCAGCTTACAAGGGGGCGACACTGAAGCTTTCTTT NA TRBJ1-1 TRBV7-2 TRBD1
CASSEATNRITEAFF TGTGCCAGCAGCGAAGCCACAAACAGGATCACTGAAGCTTTCTTT NA TRBJ1-1 TRBV6-1 NA
CASSPPAAGGKGGYTF TGTGCCAGCTCACCCCCCGCCGCAGGGGGCAAAGGAGGCTACACCTTC NA TRBJ1-2 TRBV18 TRBD1
CASSTWTGGETQYF TGCGCCAGCAGCACATGGACAGGGGGAGAGACCCAGTACTTC NA TRBJ2-5 TRBV5-1 TRBD1
CASSVPGTSDTGELFF TGTGCCAGCAGCGTACCAGGGACTAGCGACACCGGGGAGCTGTTTTTT NA TRBJ2-2 TRBV9 TRBD2
CASSLVVETQYF TGTGCCAGCAGCTTAGTCGTGGAGACCCAGTACTTC NA TRBJ2-5 TRBV11-2 NA
CAWSFRGQVNTEAFF TGTGCCTGGAGTTTTAGGGGACAAGTGAACACTGAAGCTTTCTTT NA TRBJ1-1 TRBV30 NA
CASTSKYWDRVNIQYF TGTGCCAGTACCTCTAAGTACTGGGACAGGGTGAACATTCAGTACTTC NA TRBJ2-4 TRBV19 TRBD1
CASPKWASGGDTQYF TGTGCCAGCCCCAAGTGGGCTAGCGGGGGTGATACGCAGTATTTT NA TRBJ2-3 TRBV9 TRBD2
CASSVAGGTNEKLFF TGTGCCAGCAGCGTAGCGGGGGGAACTAATGAAAAACTGTTTTTT NA TRBJ1-4 TRBV9 NA
CASSINPATNEKLFF TGTGCCAGTAGTATCAATCCAGCAACTAATGAAAAACTGTTTTTT once TRBJ1-4 TRBV19 NA
CASSPDRGNYNEQFF TGTGCCAGCAGCCCCGACAGGGGAAACTACAATGAGCAGTTCTTC NA TRBJ2-1 TRBV6-2/TRBV6-3 TRBD1
CASSYGGSPRTEAFF TGTGCCAGCAGTTACGGGGGCAGCCCTCGGACTGAAGCTTTCTTT few TRBJ1-1 TRBV6-5 NA
CASRPLLGQGGPGANVLTF TGCGCCAGCAGACCGTTGTTAGGACAGGGGGGACCTGGGGCCAACGTCCTGACTTTC NA TRBJ2-6 TRBV5-1 TRBD1
CASSWAPSTDTQYF TGTGCCAGCAGCTGGGCGCCTAGCACAGATACGCAGTATTTT NA TRBJ2-3 TRBV7-2 NA
CASSPGRHPQETQYF TGTGCCAGCAGCCCCGGTAGACACCCACAAGAGACCCAGTACTTC NA TRBJ2-5 TRBV7-7 NA
CASQTGGFSGYTF TGTGCCAGCCAGACAGGGGGCTTTTCTGGCTACACCTTC NA TRBJ1-2 TRBV7-9 TRBD1
CASSLAAGTGYNEQFF TGTGCCAGCAGCTTAGCGGCCGGGACAGGGTACAATGAGCAGTTCTTC NA TRBJ2-1 TRBV7-2 TRBD1
CASSILGQGENTEAFF TGTGCCAGTAGTATATTAGGGCAGGGGGAGAACACTGAAGCTTTCTTT NA TRBJ1-1 TRBV19 TRBD1
CASSQDGWSYGYTF TGTGCCAGCAGCCAGGATGGGTGGAGTTATGGCTACACCTTC once TRBJ1-2 TRBV3-1/TRBV3-2 NA
CASSFQAGGEWEQFF TGTGCCAGCAGCTTTCAAGCGGGGGGAGAGTGGGAGCAGTTCTTC NA TRBJ2-1 TRBV7-3 TRBD2